Sequencing of this TCR beta chain was carried out in a study of T cell repertoires in cytomegalovirus infection. Notes on this clonotype: Its matching antigen is unknown.

Germline V gene sequence: CDR1 SEHNR, CDR2 FQNEAQ (reference sequence). Trimming removed 6 bases from V and 2 bases from J, with 16 bases in between. The CDR3 runs 15 residues. TCRdb re-derived calls from the reads in MiXCR, one entry per CDR3 protein. The table lists approximately 300,000 distinct CDR3 sequences, almost 30% of them singletons. The clonotype originates from a human donor in good health (CMV status not recorded). Some clones in this sample may be carry-over from other donors' samples. The input for sequencing was cultured PBMCs, taken from culture after CMV antigen stimulation. This chain joins TRBV7-9 and TRBJ1-2, with D maybe TRBD1 (5 bases). CDR3 DNA sequence: TGTGCCAGCAGACCCCCCCAGGGCCTCAACTATGGCTACACCTTC. This encodes CASRPPQGLNYGYTF.